The clone carrying this T cell receptor beta chain was seen more than once but under ten times. The data were obtained in a study of blood T cell repertoires in COVID-19. The CDR3 has 15 residues. V lost 2 bases to trimming and J lost 3 bases; unmatched junction nucleotides: 5. Germline V gene sequence: CDR1 SGDLS, CDR2 YYNGEE. Produced via immunoSEQ multiplex PCR; TCRdb's table is partial and in-frame only. The table records about 200,000 clones, around 92% of them present only once. This chain links TRBV9 with TRBJ1-5; 7 positions match TRBD1. Source material: PBMCs or T cells enriched from blood (not recorded which). The source of this sequence is a woman aged 18-30 years who had recovered from COVID-19. CDR3 amino acids: CASSVGGQANQPQHF. The CDR3 nucleotides are TGTGCCAGCAGCGTTGGAGGACAGGCCAATCAGCCCCAGCATTTT.